This T cell receptor beta chain derives from a study of cytomegalovirus exposure and HLA in healthy donors. In its sample, this clone was seen a few times. As yet, its antigen is unknown. Regarding the study as a whole: The authors confirmed in vitro that three CMV-associated chains were specific for CMV antigens.

V shed 1 base and J shed 4 bases, with 7 bases lying between them. Germline-derived CDR1 and CDR2 are LGHNT and FRNRAP. CDR3 length equals 14 residues. Researchers ran the PCR with 60 Vbeta and 13 Jbeta primers. Sequencing was performed with immunoSEQ multiplex PCR; in TCRdb, only in-frame clones are kept and a portion is missing. The repertoire holds fewer than 150,000 clones, with around 75% as singletons. The clonotype originates from a man aged 30-40 years in good health and CMV-seronegative. Source material: PBMCs. The chain carries TRBV12-5 and TRBJ2-2; possible D gene TRBD2, 6 bases. The DNA of the CDR3 is TGTGCTAGTGGTTTGGCGGGGGTCACCGGGGAGCTGTTTTTT. Protein product: CASGLAGVTGELFF.